Each of the 31 T cell receptor beta chains below was sequenced from the same sample in a study of Graves' ophthalmopathy and Graves' hyperthyroidism. Using RNA transcripts, the TCR beta CDR3 regions were amplified. After a first-round RT-PCR with HTBI primers, a second-round multiplex PCR was run. TCRdb reprocessed the multiplex PCR reads with MiXCR, giving one entry per CDR3 protein. This sample yields about 220,000 distinct CDR3 sequences, of which 20% to 25% are seen a single time; 35% to 55% belongs to the top ten. The sequenced sample was peripheral blood. The source of these receptors is a woman aged 50 to 60 with Graves' ophthalmopathy.

This clonotype has just a few counts. The genes are TRBV29-1 and TRBJ1-2, with TRBD1 matching 8 bases. J was trimmed by 8 bases and V by 7 bases; bases with no gene match: 9. The CDR3 spans 12 residues. Per germline, CDR1 SQVTM and CDR2 ANQGSEA. Here the CDR3 reads CSERGAGGGYTF. CDR3 DNA sequence: TGCAGCGAAAGAGGGGCAGGGGGCGGCTACACCTTC.

This clonotype was recorded at least ten times. The chain joins TRBV27 to TRBJ1-1, with 7 bases identical to TRBD1. This CDR3 is 15 amino acids long. V gave up 5 bases and J gave up 5 bases; unmatched junction bases: 11. From germline, CDR1 is MNHEY and CDR2 SMNVEV (reference sequence). The CDR3 DNA follows: TGTGCCAGCAGTCCGTTGACAGGGATCGCGACTGAAGCTTTCTTT. Translating gives CASSPLTGIATEAFF.

This clonotype occurred many times. The V and J genes are TRBV19 and TRBJ2-7; 12 bases are a match to TRBD1. Trimming at V came to 2 bases and at J to 7 bases, leaving 6 bases not matched to a gene. CDR1 is LNHDA, CDR2 SQIVND, per germline (reference sequence). The CDR3 has 15 amino acids. CDR3 protein: CASSIPGQGAWEQYF. The CDR3 nucleotides read TGTGCCAGTAGTATACCGGGACAGGGGGCTTGGGAGCAGTACTTC.

This clonotype occurred many times. The V gene is TRBV28, the J gene TRBJ2-5; D unresolved. CDR1 is MDHEN and CDR2 is SYDVKM in the germline V gene. There are 12 residues in the CDR3. V was shortened by 3 bases and J by 5 bases, with 7 bases between the two germline ends. The CDR3 nucleotides read TGTGCCAGCAGTTTCTCATGGGAGACCCAGTACTTC. Its protein product is CASSFSWETQYF.

This clonotype was observed at least ten times. V is TRBV20-1 and J is TRBJ1-5; a possible D gene is TRBD1 (5 bases). The CDR3 has 13 amino acids. Germline loops: CDR1 DFQATT, CDR2 SNEGSKA (reference sequence). V was trimmed by 2 bases and J by 7 bases, leaving 12 bases between them. CDR3 sequence reads: CSARLGHSQPQHF. The CDR3 region has the DNA TGCAGTGCTAGACTAGGACATTCGCAGCCCCAGCATTTT.

This chain uses TRBV5-6 with TRBJ1-3, with D hard to call. Per germline, CDR1 SGHDT and CDR2 YYEEEE. V was clipped by 0 bases and J by 2 bases, with 9 bases between them. The CDR3 loop spans 15 amino acids. CDR3 nucleotides: TGTGCCAGCAGCTTGGCCGTCGCGGCTGGAAACACCATATATTTT. Translation gives CASSLAVAAGNTIYF.

This clonotype was found many times. V gene TRBV25-1 combines with J gene TRBJ2-7; a weak D match, TRBD1 (6 bases). The V gene's germline CDR1 is MGHDK and CDR2 SYGVNS. Trimming took 6 bases from V and 0 from J, leaving 9 bases between them. The CDR3 totals 13 residues. The CDR3 DNA reads as TGTGCCAGCAGCGACAGGTACTCCTACGAGCAGTACTTC. Its protein product is CASSDRYSYEQYF.

This clonotype has at least ten counts. This chain links TRBV27 with TRBJ1-1; possible D gene TRBD1, 5 bases. The V end lost 0 bases, the J end lost 3 bases, and 8 bases lay between the germline ends. Germline-derived CDR1 and CDR2 are MNHEY and SMNVEV (reference sequence). This CDR3 comprises 14 residues. CDR3 DNA: TGTGCCAGCAGTTTATCCAGGGAGGACACTGAAGCTTTCTTT. Translated: CASSLSREDTEAFF.

The rearrangement joins TRBV12-3 or TRBV12-4 to TRBJ2-7; 9 nucleotides match TRBD2. V lost 5 bases, J lost 2 bases, and 10 bases stayed unmatched. The CDR3 spans 16 residues. CDR3 protein: CASSGFGLAGTYEQYF. The CDR3, as DNA: TGTGCCAGCAGTGGGTTTGGTCTAGCGGGGACCTACGAGCAGTACTTC.

This clonotype came up many times. The chain uses TRBV30 and TRBJ2-7; D not resolved. This CDR3 region has 13 residues. Looked up from germline, CDR1 is GTSNPN and CDR2 is SVGIG (reference sequence). The V end was cut by 0 bases, the J end by 4 bases, with 10 bases between. DNA for the CDR3: TGTGCCTGGAGTGTACGGGTGGATTACGAGCAGTACTTC. The encoded protein is CAWSVRVDYEQYF.

This clonotype was counted ten times or more. The chain employs TRBV9 and TRBJ2-7, with D tentatively TRBD1 or TRBD2 (6 bases each). The CDR3 length is 15 residues. The V gene's germline CDR1 is SGDLS and CDR2 YYNGEE. Trimming left V 0 bases short and J 0 bases short, with 10 bases between. CDR3 protein: CASSVGGASSYEQYF. CDR3 nucleotides: TGTGCCAGCAGCGTAGGGGGGGCTAGCTCCTACGAGCAGTACTTC.

The table lists this clonotype with many counts. CDR3 protein: CATSDRGLADEQYF. In DNA form, the CDR3 reads TGTGCCACCAGTGATAGAGGACTAGCGGACGAGCAGTACTTC. J is TRBJ2-7 and V is TRBV24-1, with 10 bases that match TRBD2. CDR3 size: 14 residues. The V gene's germline CDR1 is KGHDR and CDR2 SFDVKD. Trimming took 3 bases from V and 5 from J; bases not matched to a gene: 3.

Ten or more counts support this clonotype. This chain joins TRBV5-1 and TRBJ2-5, with 10 bases matching TRBD1. The ends lost 4 bases at V and 4 bases at J; junction bases unmatched: 7. Per germline, CDR1 SGHRS and CDR2 YFSETQ. The CDR3 runs to 15 residues. The CDR3 DNA sequence: TGCGCCAGCAGCCTAGACAGGGGGCGTATAGAGACCCAGTACTTC. Its translation is CASSLDRGRIETQYF.

This clonotype was seen ten or more times. The chain couples TRBV4-1 to TRBJ2-7; D is undetermined. Germline V gene sequence: CDR1 MGHRA, CDR2 YSYEKL. The ends were cut back, 2 bases at V and 6 bases at J, with 11 bases in the middle. This CDR3 is 13 amino acids long. CDR3 protein: CASSQILRREQYF. CDR3 in DNA: TGCGCCAGCAGCCAAATCCTGAGACGCGAGCAGTACTTC.

This clonotype has at least ten counts. The V and J genes are TRBV6-1 and TRBJ1-2; 8 bases agree with TRBD1. The CDR3 consists of 14 residues. J lost 2 bases, V lost 5 bases, and 4 bases had no gene match. Germline assignment: CDR1 MNHNS and CDR2 SASEGT. CDR3 in amino acids: CASSRQGINYGYTF. The CDR3 nucleotides are TGTGCCAGCAGTCGACAGGGGATCAACTATGGCTACACCTTC.

V and J are TRBV12-3 or TRBV12-4 and TRBJ2-5; D not resolved. The CDR3 totals 12 residues. The V end lost 3 bases, the J end lost 9 bases, and 11 bases lay between the germline ends. The CDR3 region has the DNA TGTGCCAGCAGTTTTTCCAGGACGCCCCAGTACTTC. It codes for CASSFSRTPQYF.

The rearrangement joins TRBV7-8 to TRBJ2-7; D might be TRBD1 (6 bases). V was pared by 1 base and J by 2 bases, with 15 bases between. CDR1 is SGHVS, CDR2 FQNEAQ, per germline. This CDR3 has 16 amino acids. CDR3 nucleotide sequence: TGTGCCAGCAGCTTAGGTTCGGACAGCACTACCTACGAGCAGTACTTC. This sequence encodes CASSLGSDSTTYEQYF.

This clonotype was counted ten times or more. The rearrangement links TRBV10-3 to TRBJ2-2, with D unresolved. Germline V gene data show CDR1 as ENHRY and CDR2 as SYGVKD. The V end was cut by 0 bases, the J end by 6 bases, with 8 bases between. This CDR3 is 14 amino acids long. The CDR3 loop is CAISESNGSGELFF. The CDR3 region has the DNA TGTGCCATCAGTGAGTCAAATGGTTCCGGGGAGCTGTTTTTT.

This clonotype was seen at least ten times. The gene calls are TRBV7-2 and TRBJ2-2; D ambiguous. Germline loops: CDR1 SGHTA, CDR2 FQGNSA. The CDR3 has 13 amino acids. V lost 3 bases and J lost 4, with 6 bases in between. CDR3: CASSLTRTGELFF. The CDR3 DNA is TGTGCCAGCAGCTTGACACGCACCGGGGAGCTGTTTTTT.

This clonotype was seen at least ten times. The V call is TRBV7-2, the J call TRBJ1-6; no definite D call. This CDR3 is built from 12 residues. CDR1 is SGHTA, CDR2 FQGNSA, per germline. V was pared by 5 bases and J by 4 bases, with 3 bases between. The CDR3 DNA reads as TGTGCCAGCAGCCCATATAATTCACCCCTCCACTTT. This codes for CASSPYNSPLHF.

This clonotype was seen more than once but under ten times. This sequence joins TRBV29-1 and TRBJ2-5; 9 nucleotides align to TRBD2. Germline CDR1 is SQVTM and CDR2 is ANQGSEA. The CDR3 runs 16 residues. With V trimmed by 5 bases and J by 5 bases, 15 bases remained unmatched. The CDR3 here is CSVQAGGPRKLETQYF. For the CDR3, the DNA is TGCAGCGTTCAAGCGGGAGGCCCGAGAAAGTTGGAGACCCAGTACTTC.

This clonotype has ten or more counts. This chain links TRBV28 with TRBJ2-7; D is possibly TRBD1 or TRBD2 (5 bases each). Trimming took off 6 bases at V and 7 bases at J, with 22 bases between the two ends. The CDR3 runs 15 residues. Germline V gene lookup returns CDR1 MDHEN and CDR2 SYDVKM. CDR3 in DNA: TGTGCCAGCAGGGCCCTAGGGACCGGTCAAAAGGAGCAGTACTTC. This encodes CASRALGTGQKEQYF.

Ten or more counts support this clonotype. The gene calls are TRBV10-3 and TRBJ2-7; D is ambiguous. The germline V and J ends were trimmed by 3 bases and 3 bases, with 3 bases remaining between them. The CDR3 has 11 residues. Germline V gene lookup returns CDR1 ENHRY and CDR2 SYGVKD. CDR3 DNA sequence: TGTGCCATCAGTGACTACTACGAGCAGTACTTC. Its protein product is CAISDYYEQYF.

The sample holds many counts of this clonotype. CDR3 DNA: TGTGCCAGCAGGGGGACTACCACGTACGAGCAGTACTTC. Translation: CASRGTTTYEQYF. J is TRBJ2-7 and V is TRBV6-5; 7 bases line up with TRBD2. The junction had 6 bases not matched to a gene; V was cut back by 6 bases and J by 4 bases. CDR3 size: 13 residues. The germline gives CDR1 MNHEY, CDR2 SVGAGI.

This chain joins TRBV7-3 and TRBJ2-6; tentatively, D is TRBD1 or TRBD2 (6 bases each). Deletions cut 0 bases from V and 3 bases from J, with 12 bases between. CDR3 length equals 17 residues. Per germline, CDR1 SGHTA and CDR2 FQGTGA. The CDR3 nucleotides read TGTGCCAGCAGCTTAACAGGAGGGGGTGGTGGGGCCAACGTCCTGACTTTC. Residues: CASSLTGGGGGANVLTF.

J is TRBJ2-2 and V is TRBV11-1, with 13 bases lining up with TRBD2. The germline V gene has CDR1 SGHAT and CDR2 FQDESV (reference sequence). J lost 5 bases, V lost 5 bases, and 5 bases had no gene match. CDR3 size: 16 residues. Here the CDR3 DNA reads TGTGCCAGCAGCGACGGACTAGCGGGAGAAACCGGGGAGCTGTTTTTT. Translated: CASSDGLAGETGELFF.

This clonotype was seen ten or more times. The chain uses TRBV20-1 and TRBJ2-7, with a weak D call TRBD2 (6 bases). Germline V gives CDR1 DFQATT, CDR2 SNEGSKA (reference sequence). This CDR3 is 12 amino acids long. Trimming took off 8 bases at V and 0 bases at J, with 11 bases between the two ends. The CDR3, as DNA: TGCAGTTCCCCGGGGGTCTCCTACGAGCAGTACTTC. Amino acid sequence: CSSPGVSYEQYF.

There are a few counts of this clonotype. The chain recombines TRBV12-3 or TRBV12-4 with TRBJ1-6; maybe TRBD1 (5 bases). CDR3 size: 15 residues. The V and J ends lost 5 bases and 0 bases respectively, with 8 bases between them. The CDR3 DNA reads as TGTGCCAGCAGTCGACAGCCCTCCTATAATTCACCCCTCCACTTT. Amino acids: CASSRQPSYNSPLHF.

The chain is built from TRBV10-1 and TRBJ2-7; D possibly corresponds to TRBD2 (5 bases). CDR1 WNHNN and CDR2 SYGVQD come from the germline V gene (reference sequence). This CDR3 spans 15 amino acids. Trimming stripped 3 bases from V and 2 bases from J, with 14 bases between. This CDR3 is CASSDSASRPYEQYF. The CDR3 coding sequence is TGCGCCAGCAGTGACTCGGCTAGCCGACCCTACGAGCAGTACTTC.

The V gene is TRBV12-3 or TRBV12-4, the J gene TRBJ1-5; D is unresolved. V was shortened by 3 bases and J by 4 bases, with 16 bases between the two germline ends. CDR3 length equals 16 residues. CDR3 residues: CASSLGRTGSNQPQHF. The CDR3 region has the DNA TGTGCCAGCAGTTTGGGCCGGACGGGCTCAAATCAGCCCCAGCATTTT.

This chain joins TRBV20-1 and TRBJ2-7; tentatively, D is TRBD1 or TRBD2 (6 bases each). Germline lookup yields CDR1 DFQATT and CDR2 SNEGSKA (reference sequence). The V end was cut by 0 bases, the J end by 4 bases, with 13 bases between. CDR3 length: 14 residues. The CDR3 sequence: CSARDPGAGYEQYF. CDR3 in DNA: TGCAGTGCTAGAGATCCGGGGGCAGGGTACGAGCAGTACTTC.